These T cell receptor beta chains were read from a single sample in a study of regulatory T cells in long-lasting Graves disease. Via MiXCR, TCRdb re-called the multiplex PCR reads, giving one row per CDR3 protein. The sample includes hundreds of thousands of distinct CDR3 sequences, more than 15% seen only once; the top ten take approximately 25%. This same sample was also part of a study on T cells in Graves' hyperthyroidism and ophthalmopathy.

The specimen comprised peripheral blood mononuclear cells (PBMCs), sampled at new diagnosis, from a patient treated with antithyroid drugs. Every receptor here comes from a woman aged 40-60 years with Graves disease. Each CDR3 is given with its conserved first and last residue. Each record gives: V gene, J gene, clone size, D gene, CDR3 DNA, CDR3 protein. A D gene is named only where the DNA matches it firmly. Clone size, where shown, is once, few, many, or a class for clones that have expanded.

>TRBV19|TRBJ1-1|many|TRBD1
TGTGCCAGTAGTAGCCTACAGGGGCGGGAAGCTTTCTTT
CASSSLQGREAFF
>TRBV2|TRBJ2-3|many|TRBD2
TGTGCCAGCAGTGGCCCGAACGGACTAGCGGGGGCCTCAGATACGCAGTATTTT
CASSGPNGLAGASDTQYF
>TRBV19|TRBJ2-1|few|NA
TGTGCCAGTAGGCTAGGACGGAGCTCCTACAATGAGCAGTTCTTC
CASRLGRSSYNEQFF
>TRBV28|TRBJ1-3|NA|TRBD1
TGTGCCAGCAGTTTACAAGGGGGCCCCTCTGGAAACACCATATATTTT
CASSLQGGPSGNTIYF
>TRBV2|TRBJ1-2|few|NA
TGTGCCAGCAGAGGAGGATTATCAAATTATGGCTACACCTTC
CASRGGLSNYGYTF
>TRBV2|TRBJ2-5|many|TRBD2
TGTGCCAGCAGCTTTGCGGGGGGGCAACAAGAGACCCAGTACTTC
CASSFAGGQQETQYF
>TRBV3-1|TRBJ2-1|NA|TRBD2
TGTGCCAGCAGCCTCAACGGGGGGACCGAGCAGTTCTTC
CASSLNGGTEQFF
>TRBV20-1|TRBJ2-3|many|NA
TGCAGTGCTGACCCGGGGGCGACAGATACGCAGTATTTT
CSADPGATDTQYF
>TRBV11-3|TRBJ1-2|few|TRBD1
TGTGCCAGCAGCTTAGTGGGACAGGGCCATGGCTACACCTTC
CASSLVGQGHGYTF
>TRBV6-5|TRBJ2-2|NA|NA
TGTGCCAGCAGTTACGCTGGTAATGCCCCCGGGGAGCTGTTTTTT
CASSYAGNAPGELFF
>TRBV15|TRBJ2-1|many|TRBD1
TGTGCCACCAGCTCAGGGGGCTACAATGAGCAGTTCTTC
CATSSGGYNEQFF
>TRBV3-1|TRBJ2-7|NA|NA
TGTGCCAGCAGCCCCCGCGGCATTCTAAGCATCTACGAGCAGTACTTC
CASSPRGILSIYEQYF
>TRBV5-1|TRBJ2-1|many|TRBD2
TGCGCCAGCATGAAAGCCGGCTTAGCGGGGGCTTACAATGAGCAGTTCTTC
CASMKAGLAGAYNEQFF
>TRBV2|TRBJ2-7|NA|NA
TGTGCCAGCAGTGACCCTACTGCAAACGAGCAGTACTTC
CASSDPTANEQYF
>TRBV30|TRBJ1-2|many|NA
TGTGCCTGGAGAAGGGGGGGGACCTATGGCTACACCTTC
CAWRRGGTYGYTF
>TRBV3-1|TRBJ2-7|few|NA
TGTGCCAGCAGCCCCTCCTGGGGGCTGACGTACGAGCAGTACTTC
CASSPSWGLTYEQYF
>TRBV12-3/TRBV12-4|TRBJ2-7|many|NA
TGTGCCAGCAGTTTGTGGCCTTCCTACGAGCAGTACTTC
CASSLWPSYEQYF
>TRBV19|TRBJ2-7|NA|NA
TGTGCCAGTAGTTTCCGGGACGTAAGCACCTACGAGCAGTACTTC
CASSFRDVSTYEQYF
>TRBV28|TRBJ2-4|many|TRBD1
TGTGCCAGCAGTTTACCCCCAGGGGGTCTAAACATTCAGTACTTC
CASSLPPGGLNIQYF
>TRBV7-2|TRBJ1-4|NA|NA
TGTGCCAGCAGACCCCGGGCTGGTGAAAAACTGTTTTTT
CASRPRAGEKLFF
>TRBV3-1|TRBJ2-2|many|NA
TGTGCCAGCAGCCCCCGGGGTGGGACCGGGGAGCTGTTTTTT
CASSPRGGTGELFF
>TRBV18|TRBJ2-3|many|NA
TGTGCCAGCTCACCATTCGCAGATGCGCAGTATTTT
CASSPFADAQYF
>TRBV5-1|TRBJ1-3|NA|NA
TGCGCCAGCAGAACGAAGGTCTCCTCTCCCAGGGGAAACACCATATATTTT
CASRTKVSSPRGNTIYF
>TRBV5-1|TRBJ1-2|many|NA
TGCGCCAGCAGCTTGGGGCCCTCGTCTAACTATGGCTACACCTTC
CASSLGPSSNYGYTF
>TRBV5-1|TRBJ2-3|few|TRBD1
TGCGCCACCTCGAGGGACAGGGTGGATACGCAGTATTTT
CATSRDRVDTQYF
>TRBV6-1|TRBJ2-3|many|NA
TGTGCCAGCAGTCACATAAGGGATACGCAGTATTTT
CASSHIRDTQYF
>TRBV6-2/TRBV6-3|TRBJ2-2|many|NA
TGTGCCAGCAGTTGGAGCAGCACCGGGGAGCTGTTTTTT
CASSWSSTGELFF